The 8 T cell receptor beta chains given below trace back to one sample, sequenced in a study of regulatory T cells in long-lasting Graves disease. Time point given: persistent/refractory GD, antithyroid drugs over 5 years with positive TRAb. The authors made the TCR library using RNA they extracted from PBMCs. Both iRepertoire HTBI primers and Arm-PCR of CDR3 regions were used to build the TCR beta libraries. TCRdb passed the multiplex PCR reads through MiXCR, listing each CDR3 protein once. The data contain fewer than 600,000 distinct CDR3 sequences, roughly 23% of them singletons. Specimen: peripheral blood mononuclear cells (PBMCs), collected when the disease was refractory, from a patient treated with antithyroid drugs. All receptors come from a female donor with Graves disease.

About this clonotype itself: This clone may be a read error of a much larger clone one base away. V is TRBV20-1 and J is TRBJ1-1, with D possibly matching TRBD1 (5 bases). Germline assignment: CDR1 DFQATT and CDR2 SNEGSKA (reference sequence). The CDR3 sequence is 17 residues long. The CDR3 DNA reads TGCGGTGCTAGAGGGGAGAGCCTGAGGGGCCTGAACACTGAAGCTTTCTTT. It translates to CGARGESLRGLNTEAFF.

For this clonotype: A single base separates this from a much larger clone, so it may be a read error. This chain uses TRBV28 with TRBJ2-6; no definite D call. Germline V gene data show CDR1 as MDHEN and CDR2 as SYDVKM. This CDR3 has 16 residues. CDR3 sequence: CASSPDTFSGVNVLTF. For the CDR3, the DNA is TGTGCCAGCAGTCCAGACACGTTCTCTGGGGTCAACGTCCTGACTTTC.

This clonotype has ten or more counts. The chain joins TRBV28 to TRBJ1-5, with a tentative D call TRBD1 (5 bases). The CDR3 length is 15 residues. CDR1 and CDR2 from the germline V gene are MDHEN and SYDVKM. Deletions cut 6 bases from V and 1 base from J, with 13 bases between. The CDR3 DNA follows: TGTGCCAGCAGCCAGGGTTTTGAGAGCAATCAGCCCCAGCATTTT. Its translation: CASSQGFESNQPQHF.

DNA for the CDR3: TGTGCCAGCAGCGATCGGCCGCGGGGAGAGACCCAGTACTTC. Its translation is CASSDRPRGETQYF. The chain is built from TRBV7-2 and TRBJ2-5, with D possibly TRBD2 on 6 matching bases. CDR1 SGHTA and CDR2 FQGNSA come from the germline V gene. The CDR3 sequence is 14 residues long. V lost 5 bases to trimming and J lost 4 bases, with 14 bases between them.

The chain recombines TRBV5-8 with TRBJ2-3; no firm D call. The CDR3 spans 13 residues. Germline V gene lookup returns CDR1 SGHTS and CDR2 YDEGEE. The V gene lost 6 bases and the J gene lost 2 bases, with 10 bases spanning the gap. For the CDR3, the DNA is TGTGCCAGCACCGGACCCCACACAGATACGCAGTATTTT. Amino acids: CASTGPHTDTQYF.

There are many counts of this clonotype. The rearrangement links TRBV2 to TRBJ2-2; TRBD2 might be the D (6 bases). Germline CDR1 reads SNHLY; CDR2 reads FYNNEI. V shed 6 bases and J shed 0 bases, with 11 bases lying between them. The CDR3 totals 15 residues. CDR3 coding DNA: TGTGCCAGCAGGAGGGACTCTCCGAACACCGGGGAGCTGTTTTTT. As protein: CASRRDSPNTGELFF.

V is TRBV19 and J is TRBJ1-4, with D possibly TRBD1 on 5 matching bases. CDR1 and CDR2 (germline): LNHDA, SQIVND (reference sequence). The ends were cut back, 5 bases at V and 1 base at J, with 11 bases in the middle. This CDR3 has 15 amino acids. This CDR3 is CASSVTVRTNEKLFF. The CDR3 DNA reads as TGTGCCAGTAGTGTGACAGTTAGAACTAATGAAAAACTGTTTTTT. The entire variable domain, with the rest obtained from reference TRBV19 and TRBJ1-4, is as follows: DGGITQSPKYLFRKEGQNVTLSCEQNLNHDAMYWYRQDPGQGLRLIYYSQIVNDFQKGDIAEGYSVSREKKESFPLTVTSAQKNPTAFYLCASSVTVRTNEKLFFGSGTQLSVL.

The chain is built from TRBV28 and TRBJ1-2; a possible D gene is TRBD1 (5 bases). Trimming left V 4 bases short and J 3 bases short, with 12 bases between. CDR3 size: 14 residues. From germline, CDR1 is MDHEN and CDR2 SYDVKM. CDR3 DNA: TGTGCCAGCAGTTCCTCGGGGACCTACTATGGCTACACCTTC. It codes for CASSSSGTYYGYTF.